The clone carrying this T cell receptor beta chain was seen repeatedly, ten times or more. Its antigen is unidentified. The entry originates in a study of regulatory T cells in long-lasting Graves disease. The study's findings and limits: Those with persistent disease had in common more public clonotypes (approximately 2,500) than new patients (about 970). Persistent Graves' patients possessed reduced TCR diversity relative to recently diagnosed ones.

Through Arm-PCR of CDR3 regions and iRepertoire HTBI primers, TCR beta libraries were built. TCRdb ran MiXCR on the multiplex PCR reads and lists one entry per CDR3 protein. This sample has fewer than 550,000 distinct CDR3 sequences; about a sixth occur once, and the top ten carry 20% to 25%. Time point of the sample: newly diagnosed GD, antithyroid drugs for less than 3 months. RNA extracted from PBMCs served as the sequencing template. The CDR3 sequence is 12 residues long. Trimming took off 8 bases at V and 6 bases at J, with 14 bases between the two ends. Per the germline V gene, CDR1 is SEHNR and CDR2 is FQNEAQ (reference sequence). These data were likewise used in another study, on T cells in Graves' hyperthyroidism and ophthalmopathy.

This sequence was found in a woman between 18 and 30 years old with Graves disease. This specimen was peripheral blood mononuclear cells (PBMCs), taken at new diagnosis, from a patient treated with antithyroid drugs. The chain links TRBV7-9 to TRBJ2-7; perhaps TRBD2 as D (6 bases). CDR3 coding DNA: TGTGCCAGCCGAGACGGAGGGCCCGAGCAGTACTTC. The encoded protein is CASRDGGPEQYF. Together with reference TRBV7-9 and TRBJ2-7, the CDR3 gives the full variable domain: DTGVSQNPRHKITKRGQNVTFRCDPISEHNRLYWYRQTLGQGPEFLTYFQNEAQLEKSRLLSDRFSAERPKGSFSTLEIQRTEQGDSAMYLCASRDGGPEQYFGPGTRLTVT.